These 18 T cell receptor beta chains share one sample of origin, sequenced in a study of T-cell memory formation after mild COVID-19. TCRdb re-analysed the 5' RACE reads in MiXCR, keeping a single row per CDR3 protein. The sample consists of some 450,000 distinct CDR3 sequences, more than 15% of them appearing once. Sequencing was performed on PBMCs or a T cell subset sorted from them (not recorded which). These TCRs come from a man younger than 35 who had mild COVID-19 (a few samples of this study predate the infection). Cell type and time point are not known.

This chain connects TRBV3-1 to TRBJ2-1, with D tentatively TRBD2 (5 bases). Germline-derived CDR1 and CDR2 are LGHDT and YNNKEL (reference sequence). Trimming removed 1 base at V and 6 bases at J, with 10 bases between. The CDR3 contains 14 residues. The CDR3 region has the DNA TGTGCCAGCAGCCAAGTCAACGGGATCAATGAGCAGTTCTTC. Its translation is CASSQVNGINEQFF.

In this sample, this clonotype turned up a few times. The chain uses TRBV28 and TRBJ2-5; D not certain. Germline-derived CDR1 and CDR2 are MDHEN and SYDVKM. This CDR3 has 17 residues. The V gene lost 2 bases and the J gene lost 2 bases, with 18 bases spanning the gap. As DNA, the CDR3 is TGTGCCAGCAGTTTAGCCGCTCGAGGCCCCGGGCAAGAGACCCAGTACTTC. Translation: CASSLAARGPGQETQYF. Using reference TRBV28 and TRBJ2-5 for the parts outside the CDR3, the full variable domain is DVKVTQSSRYLVKRTGEKVFLECVQDMDHENMFWYRQDPGLGLRLIYFSYDVKMKEKGDIPEGYSVSREKKERFSLILESASTNQTSMYLCASSLAARGPGQETQYFGPGTRLLVL.

This clonotype was counted only a few times. The rearrangement joins TRBV6-2 or TRBV6-3 to TRBJ2-5; D uncertain. V lost 7 bases, J lost 4 bases, and 10 bases lay in between. The germline V gene has CDR1 MNHEY and CDR2 SVGEGT. The CDR3 is 12 residues long. CDR3 amino acids: CASTKGRETQYF. CDR3 sequence (DNA): TGTGCCAGCACGAAAGGGCGAGAGACCCAGTACTTC.

This clonotype was seen a handful of times. The genes are TRBV5-1 and TRBJ2-2, with 10 bases lining up with TRBD1. The CDR3 runs to 18 residues. V gave up 3 bases and J gave up 0 bases; unmatched junction bases: 8. In germline, CDR1 is SGHRS, CDR2 YFSETQ. This CDR3 is CASSSGQGSFPNTGELFF. The DNA of the CDR3 is TGCGCCAGCAGCTCGGGACAGGGGTCATTTCCGAACACCGGGGAGCTGTTTTTT.

The J gene is TRBJ1-2, the V gene TRBV7-3; 8 bases line up with TRBD1. Germline trimming cut 4 bases from V and 13 bases from J; bases unmatched to any gene: 8. Germline values: CDR1 SGHTA, CDR2 FQGTGA. This CDR3 comprises 12 residues. The CDR3 region has the DNA TGTGCCAGCAGCTCCGGACAGGGCCTGATCACCTTC. The encoded protein is CASSSGQGLITF.

The V call is TRBV7-2, the J call TRBJ2-3, with D hard to call. Germline CDR1 and CDR2: SGHTA and FQGNSA. This CDR3 spans 13 amino acids. Between the trimmed V and J ends, which lost 1 base and 4 bases, there was a span of 6 bases. The CDR3 nucleotides read TGTGCCAGCAGCTTAGGGGTCCCAGATACGCAGTATTTT. Protein: CASSLGVPDTQYF.

This clonotype was observed a handful of times. J is TRBJ2-5 and V is TRBV10-3; weak D call: TRBD1 (6 bases). This CDR3 contains 14 residues. The germline V gene has CDR1 ENHRY and CDR2 SYGVKD. V was clipped by 0 bases and J by 4 bases, with 9 bases between them. CDR3 loop: CAISESQGTETQYF. In nucleotides, the CDR3 is TGTGCCATCAGTGAGTCTCAGGGGACAGAGACCCAGTACTTC.

The chain recombines TRBV7-3 with TRBJ2-4; 8 bases match TRBD2. The V and J ends lost 6 bases and 7 bases, in that order; junction bases with no gene match: 5. This CDR3 region has 13 residues. Germline CDR1 is SGHTA and CDR2 is FQGTGA. The CDR3 here is CASSNGGENIQYF. CDR3 nucleotide sequence: TGTGCCAGCAGTAACGGGGGGGAGAACATTCAGTACTTC. The whole variable domain, filled in from reference TRBV7-3 and TRBJ2-4, reads GAGVSQTPSNKVTEKGKYVELRCDPISGHTALYWYRQSLGQGPEFLIYFQGTGAADDSGLPNDRFFAVRPEGSVSTLKIQRTERGDSAVYLCASSNGGENIQYFGAGTRLSVL.

This clonotype was counted at least ten times. The chain has TRBV11-2 and TRBJ2-3; 8 bases are a match to TRBD1. With 6 bases clipped from V and 0 bases from J, the junction kept 8 bases outside the gene matches. The CDR3 consists of 16 residues. The germline gives CDR1 SGHAT, CDR2 FQNNGV. The CDR3 region has the DNA TGTGCCAGCAGAAATCAGGGGGCGCTCAGCACAGATACGCAGTATTTT. It translates to CASRNQGALSTDTQYF.

This clonotype turned up a few times. The chain is built from TRBV29-1 and TRBJ1-2; D might be TRBD1 (5 bases). Germline V CDR1 and CDR2: SQVTM, ANQGSEA. Trimming left V 7 bases short and J 5 bases short, with 8 bases between. There are 10 residues in the CDR3. The CDR3 DNA reads as TGCAGCGCTGACAGATATGGCTACACCTTC. Translated: CSADRYGYTF.

The V gene is TRBV7-8, the J gene TRBJ2-5, with TRBD1 matching over 7 bases. The CDR3 totals 13 residues. The germline V gene has CDR1 SGHVS and CDR2 FQNEAQ. Trimming took 7 bases from V and 2 from J; bases not matched to a gene: 4. The CDR3 DNA is TGTGCCAGCACCCCGGGACAGCAAGAGACCCAGTACTTC. Translated, it gives CASTPGQQETQYF.

The chain carries TRBV5-1 and TRBJ2-5; 7 bases fit TRBD1. Germline assignment: CDR1 SGHRS and CDR2 YFSETQ. V shed 3 bases and J 1 base; nucleotides not matched to a gene: 9. The CDR3 contains 16 residues. CDR3 sequence (DNA): TGCGCCAGCAGCTCTCGGACAGGACTTCTCCAAGAGACCCAGTACTTC. Protein product: CASSSRTGLLQETQYF. The whole variable domain, remainder taken from reference TRBV5-1 and TRBJ2-5, is KAGVTQTPRYLIKTRGQQVTLSCSPISGHRSVSWYQQTPGQGLQFLFEYFSETQRNKGNFPGRFSGRQFSNSRSEMNVSTLELGDSALYLCASSSRTGLLQETQYFGPGTRLLVL.

V gene TRBV12-3 or TRBV12-4 combines with J gene TRBJ1-2; a possible D gene is TRBD1 (6 bases). This CDR3 comprises 15 residues. V lost 6 bases, J lost 0 bases, and 14 bases lay in between. In DNA form, the CDR3 reads TGTGCCAGCAGCGGCGGACAGCCTGCTAACTATGGCTACACCTTC. This translates into CASSGGQPANYGYTF.

This clonotype has more than one count but fewer than ten. The chain couples TRBV20-1 to TRBJ1-2, with 10 bases aligning to TRBD1. Germline V gene lookup returns CDR1 DFQATT and CDR2 SNEGSKA (reference sequence). Unmatched junction bases numbered 5, after V lost 3 bases and J lost 4 bases. The CDR3 is 14 residues long. CDR3 sequence: CSASGTGALYGYTF. For the CDR3, the DNA is TGCAGTGCTAGCGGGACAGGGGCCCTCTATGGCTACACCTTC.

This clonotype was recorded a few times. The CDR3 sequence is CATSRDEVAEGTDTQYF. In DNA, the CDR3 is TGTGCCACCAGCAGAGATGAGGTAGCGGAGGGGACAGATACGCAGTATTTT. The chain carries TRBV15 and TRBJ2-3, with D possibly being TRBD2 (6 bases). The CDR3 runs to 17 residues. V lost 0 bases, J lost 3 bases, and 16 bases lay in between. The germline CDR1 and CDR2 sequences are LNHNV and YYDKDF (reference sequence).

This clonotype turned up a few times. The V call is TRBV6-2 or TRBV6-3, the J call TRBJ1-6; no firm D call. The CDR3 consists of 11 residues. Trimming removed 10 bases at V and 14 bases at J, with 15 bases between. Germline CDR1 MNHEY, CDR2 SVGEGT. This chain's CDR3 is CATPTSATLHF. The CDR3 nucleotides read TGTGCCACCCCGACCTCCGCCACCCTCCACTTT.

This sequence joins TRBV4-1 and TRBJ2-6; 9 nucleotides line up with TRBD1. Trimming at V came to 1 base and at J to 4 bases, leaving 8 bases not matched to a gene. Germline CDR1 MGHRA, CDR2 YSYEKL. The CDR3 has 18 amino acids. The CDR3 coding sequence is TGCGCCAGCAGCCAAGGGCAACAGGGGGCGCGCGGGGCCAACGTCCTGACTTTC. This encodes CASSQGQQGARGANVLTF.

This clonotype was seen only a few times. The V gene is TRBV14, the J gene TRBJ1-3; no clear D. This CDR3 contains 17 residues. Trimming shortened V by 0 bases and J by 2 bases, and 14 bases separated the two germline ends. Germline values: CDR1 SGHDN, CDR2 FVKESK. CDR3 sequence: CASSQDWGNFAGNTIYF. The CDR3 nucleotides read TGTGCCAGCAGCCAAGATTGGGGTAACTTTGCTGGAAACACCATATATTTT.